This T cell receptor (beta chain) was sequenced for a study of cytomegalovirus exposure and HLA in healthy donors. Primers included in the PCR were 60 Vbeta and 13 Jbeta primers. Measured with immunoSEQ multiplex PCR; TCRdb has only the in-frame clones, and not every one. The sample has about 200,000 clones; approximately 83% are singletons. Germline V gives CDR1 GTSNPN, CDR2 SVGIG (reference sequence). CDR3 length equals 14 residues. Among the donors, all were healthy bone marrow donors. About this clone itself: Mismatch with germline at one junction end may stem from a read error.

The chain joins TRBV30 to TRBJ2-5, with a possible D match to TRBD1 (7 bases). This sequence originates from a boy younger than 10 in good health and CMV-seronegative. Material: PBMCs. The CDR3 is CTWGRDSFQETQYF. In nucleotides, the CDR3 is TGTACCTGGGGGCGGGACAGTTTCCAAGAGACCCAGTACTTC.